The rows below give T cell receptor beta chains drawn from one sample of a study of blood T cell repertoires in COVID-19. Sequencing was performed with immunoSEQ multiplex PCR; in TCRdb, only in-frame clones are kept and a portion is missing. The sample gives 35,000 to 45,000 clones, over 75% of which show up once; 12% is in the top ten. Sequenced material: peripheral blood. All receptors come from a human donor in a cohort sampled during active COVID-19. The CDR3 runs from the conserved cysteine through the conserved F or W. A D gene is named only where the DNA matches it firmly. Some rows mark clone size as missing; the rest say once, few, many or name a class of expanded clone.

DNA | CDR3 | J | D | size | V
TGTGCCAGCACCCAAAGCCCAGGACAGGGCTGGTCCGGGGAGCTGTTTTTT | CASTQSPGQGWSGELFF | TRBJ2-2 | - | once | TRBV21-1
TGTGCCAGCAGTTACCAAGCGCGGGGGAATCAGCCCCAGCATTTT | CASSYQARGNQPQHF | TRBJ1-5 | - | - | TRBV6-2/TRBV6-3
TGTGCCAGCAGAGAGGGGGCCAATCAGCCCCAGCATTTT | CASREGANQPQHF | TRBJ1-5 | TRBD1 | once | TRBV7-9
TGTGCCAGCAGTTCCGGGACAGGGCCTTGGGGGAGCCACGAGCAGTACTTC | CASSSGTGPWGSHEQYF | TRBJ2-7 | TRBD1 | once | TRBV28
TGTGCCAGCTCACCACCGGGACTAGCGGGGGGTCCAGATACGCAGTATTTT | CASSPPGLAGGPDTQYF | TRBJ2-3 | TRBD2 | - | TRBV18
TGCGCCAGCAGCCGGGACGGAGGGAATTCACCCCTCCACTTT | CASSRDGGNSPLHF | TRBJ1-6 | - | - | TRBV5-1
TGTGCCAGCAGCAACCGGGACAGGGGTGACATTCAGTACTTC | CASSNRDRGDIQYF | TRBJ2-4 | TRBD1 | - | TRBV7-2
TGTGCCAGTAGTATAGTCAGGGGCGGGAGTACCTCCTACAATGAGCAGTTCTTC | CASSIVRGGSTSYNEQFF | TRBJ2-1 | - | - | TRBV19
TGTGCCTGGAGTCGGGACAGGGCAACTACCGCAACTAATGAAAAACTGTTTTTT | CAWSRDRATTATNEKLFF | TRBJ1-4 | TRBD1 | - | TRBV30
TGTGCCAGCGAAGGACAGCGAGGCTACGAGCAGTACTTC | CASEGQRGYEQYF | TRBJ2-7 | - | - | TRBV6-5
TGTGCCAGCAGTGAAGCGGCAGTCTATGGCTACACCTTC | CASSEAAVYGYTF | TRBJ1-2 | - | - | TRBV2
TGTGCCAGCAGCTTTTCCGAGGGTGGCTACACCTTC | CASSFSEGGYTF | TRBJ1-2 | - | - | TRBV7-2
TGTGCCAGCAGCCCGTGGACTAGCGGCTCGGATACGCAGTATTTT | CASSPWTSGSDTQYF | TRBJ2-3 | TRBD2 | - | TRBV7-2
TGTGCCAGCAGCCAAGATCGGACTAGCCTTCCCTCCGAGACCCAGTACTTC | CASSQDRTSLPSETQYF | TRBJ2-5 | TRBD2 | - | TRBV3-1/TRBV3-2
TGTGCCAGCAGCTCCGTGACGGGTCGGGAAAAACTGTTTTTT | CASSSVTGREKLFF | TRBJ1-4 | - | - | TRBV11-1
TGTGCCAGCACTCAGGGAATGTACAATGAGCAGTTCTTC | CASTQGMYNEQFF | TRBJ2-1 | - | few | TRBV2
TGTGCCAGCAGCTTAGTTGCGGGGGCCGGGGAGCTGTTTTTT | CASSLVAGAGELFF | TRBJ2-2 | TRBD2 | - | TRBV7-2
TGTGCCAGCAGCCTCAGATCGGGTGGACAGGGTCACGAGCAGTACTTC | CASSLRSGGQGHEQYF | TRBJ2-7 | TRBD1 | - | TRBV4-2
TGTGCCAGCAGCCCCGGGACTAGCGGTCCCGGCACAGATACGCAGTATTTT | CASSPGTSGPGTDTQYF | TRBJ2-3 | TRBD2 | - | TRBV7-2
TGTGCCTGGAGCCGCTTTGGGACAGCCTTCAATCAGCCCCAGCATTTT | CAWSRFGTAFNQPQHF | TRBJ1-5 | TRBD1 | - | TRBV30
TGTGCCAGCAGGCTAGCCCAGGAGAATTCACCCCTCCACTTT | CASRLAQENSPLHF | TRBJ1-6 | - | once | TRBV28
TGTGCCAGCAGCCAAGATAAGACGGGAAGGCCCCAGTATTTT | CASSQDKTGRPQYF | TRBJ2-3 | - | - | TRBV3-1/TRBV3-2
TGTGCCAGCAGCCCCTCGCGGGGCACTGAAGCTTTCTTT | CASSPSRGTEAFF | TRBJ1-1 | - | - | TRBV7-9
TGTGCCATCAGTGGACTACAGGGGAAAGAAGAAAAACTGTTTTTT | CAISGLQGKEEKLFF | TRBJ1-4 | TRBD1 | - | TRBV10-3
TGTGCCAGCAGCTTAGGTGGGAGCTCCTACAATGAGCAGTTCTTC | CASSLGGSSYNEQFF | TRBJ2-1 | - | once | TRBV11-2
TGTGCCATCAGTGACAGGGAGGAGGGCATTCAGTACTTC | CAISDREEGIQYF | TRBJ2-4 | - | - | TRBV10-3
TGTGCCAGCAGCTTAGGCGACTCCTACGAGCAGTACTTC | CASSLGDSYEQYF | TRBJ2-7 | - | - | TRBV7-9
TGCGCCAGCAGCTTGACGGGACAGGGCCTCAATGAGCAGTTCTTC | CASSLTGQGLNEQFF | TRBJ2-1 | TRBD1 | - | TRBV5-1
TGTGCCAGCAGTGGGGAGCGGGGCCGCACAGATACGCAGTATTTT | CASSGERGRTDTQYF | TRBJ2-3 | TRBD2 | - | TRBV2
TGTGCCAGCAGCTTATGGACAGGGAATTCACCCCTCCACTTT | CASSLWTGNSPLHF | TRBJ1-6 | TRBD1 | - | TRBV7-2
TGTGCCACCAGCAGAGATCAGGGCCCCTACGAGCAGTACTTC | CATSRDQGPYEQYF | TRBJ2-7 | - | - | TRBV15
TGTGCCAGCAGTCCACCTCGGGTGATCTACCAAGAGACCCAGTACTTC | CASSPPRVIYQETQYF | TRBJ2-5 | - | - | TRBV28
TGCGCCAGCAGCTTGGTCAGTCGTCGGGATGAAAAACTGTTTTTT | CASSLVSRRDEKLFF | TRBJ1-4 | - | - | TRBV5-1
TGTGCCAGCAGTTTACCAGCAAGAGGGGAAAAACTGTTTTTT | CASSLPARGEKLFF | TRBJ1-4 | - | - | TRBV28
TGCGCCAGCAGCTTGGGACCCCAGGGATACGAGCAGTACTTC | CASSLGPQGYEQYF | TRBJ2-7 | - | - | TRBV5-1
TGTGCCAGCTCACCAAAACAGCGGGAATCCGGGGAGCTGTTTTTT | CASSPKQRESGELFF | TRBJ2-2 | TRBD2 | - | TRBV18
TGTGCCAGCAGCCTGGGGGGGGTGAACGGAAACACCATATATTTT | CASSLGGVNGNTIYF | TRBJ1-3 | - | - | TRBV3-1/TRBV3-2
TGTGCCAGCAGTTCCGGGGGGTTTGACACTGAAGCTTTCTTT | CASSSGGFDTEAFF | TRBJ1-1 | - | - | TRBV28
TGTGCCAGCAGCTCCAGGGGGAATTCACCCCTCCACTTT | CASSSRGNSPLHF | TRBJ1-6 | TRBD1 | - | TRBV7-2
TGCGCCAGCAGCCCCGTTGGGAGCCGCAGTTACGAGCAGTACTTC | CASSPVGSRSYEQYF | TRBJ2-7 | - | - | TRBV5-1
TGTGCCAGCAGTTTCCCCTTGAGGGAAAGGAGTGAGCAGTTCTTC | CASSFPLRERSEQFF | TRBJ2-1 | - | few | TRBV28
TGTGCCAGCAGTGAGAATCTGGCAGGGGGGTGGAGTGAGCAGTTCTTC | CASSENLAGGWSEQFF | TRBJ2-1 | - | - | TRBV6-1
TGTGCCAGCAGTTACTCGAATCAGGGGCGGTCACCCCTCCACTTT | CASSYSNQGRSPLHF | TRBJ1-6 | - | few | TRBV6-5
TGTGCCAGCAGTGATGTACTACCGGGACAGCTGGAGTTC | CASSDVLPGQLEF | TRBJ2-7 | TRBD1 | few | TRBV6-1
TGTGCCAGCAGCTTAGATCCCGGACAGGGGAGAGATACGCAGTATTTT | CASSLDPGQGRDTQYF | TRBJ2-3 | TRBD1 | - | TRBV7-9